This entry lists 28 T cell receptor beta chains sequenced from one sample in a study of T-cell memory formation after mild COVID-19 (dated by TCRdb to the early 2020s). Receptor libraries were prepared by 5' RACE. Sequencing instrument: Illumina NovaSeq 6000. TCRdb reanalyzed the raw reads on its own, using fastp at Q25 for trimming and MiXCR for clone calling, and kept in-frame beta chains. Every entry covers one CDR3 protein and lists the most common genes and DNA from its rows. The sample yields around 470,000 distinct CDR3 sequences; 15% to 25% were counted once. The ten top clones hold 7.5% to 9.5% of the sample. Sequencing used PBMCs or a T cell subset sorted from them (not recorded which). Every receptor here comes from an adult woman who had mild COVID-19 (a few samples of this study predate the infection). The sample titles of this study are shuffled in the database, so cell type and time point are left out; the donor was told from shared clones.

In its sample, this clonotype was seen a few times. This chain joins TRBV21-1 and TRBJ1-2; whether TRBD1, the table's D call, matches the DNA was not checked. TRBV21-1 is a pseudogene locus. The CDR3 totals 13 residues. The CDR3 sequence: CASSGQIRNGYTF. The CDR3 DNA is TGTGCCAGCAGCGGACAGATTAGAAATGGCTACACCTTC.

The V gene is TRBV6-2 or TRBV6-3, the J gene TRBJ1-1, with D unclear. The germline CDR1 and CDR2 sequences are MNHEY and SVGEGT. The length of the CDR3 is 16 residues. Trimming removed 2 bases from V and 0 bases from J, with 13 bases in between. CDR3 protein: CASSYGRSYMNTEAFF. CDR3 in DNA: TGTGCCAGCAGTTACGGTCGCAGTTACATGAACACTGAAGCTTTCTTT.

Here the CDR3 DNA reads TGCAGCGTGGTTTCTGCCTACGAGCAGTACTTC. Translating gives CSVVSAYEQYF. The genes are TRBV29-1 and TRBJ2-7; D not certain. CDR1 and CDR2 from the germline V gene are SQVTM and ANQGSEA. This CDR3 region has 11 residues. The V gene lost 6 bases and the J gene lost 2 bases, with 8 bases spanning the gap.

This clonotype turned up a few times. The rearrangement joins TRBV12-5 to TRBJ2-3; TRBD2 aligns across 13 bases. Trimming took 2 bases from V and 0 from J; bases not matched to a gene: 11. The CDR3 covers 20 residues. Germline lookup yields CDR1 LGHNT and CDR2 FRNRAP. CDR3 residues: CASGLQPLETSGRSTDTQYF. As DNA, the CDR3 is TGTGCTAGTGGTTTGCAACCTTTGGAGACTAGCGGGAGGAGCACAGATACGCAGTATTTT.

The J gene is TRBJ2-1, the V gene TRBV11-2, with D possibly TRBD2 on 7 matching bases. The CDR3 spans 17 residues. The V gene's germline CDR1 is SGHAT and CDR2 FQNNGV. V was pared by 1 base and J by 4 bases, with 17 bases between. CDR3 DNA sequence: TGTGCCAGCAGCTTAGTATCTCTGGGGGGGCCGTACAATGAGCAGTTCTTC. Translated: CASSLVSLGGPYNEQFF.

This clonotype was counted many times. The V gene is TRBV12-3 or TRBV12-4, the J gene TRBJ1-1, with a possible D match to TRBD1 (5 bases). The germline V and J ends were trimmed by 5 bases and 1 base, with 14 bases remaining between them. CDR3 length: 15 residues. The CDR3 DNA reads TGTGCCAGCAGTCTCCTTTCGGGGGGGAACACTGAAGCTTTCTTT. This translates into CASSLLSGGNTEAFF.

This chain joins TRBV20-1 and TRBJ2-3; 12 bases align to TRBD2. The germline V gene encodes CDR1 DFQATT and CDR2 SNEGSKA (reference sequence). Losses at the gene ends were 1 base for V and 1 base for J; bases not matched to a gene: 3. This CDR3 region has 16 residues. CDR3 DNA: TGCAGTGCTAGAGGGAGACTAGCGGGAGGCACAGATACGCAGTATTTT. It codes for CSARGRLAGGTDTQYF.

This clonotype has just a few counts. V usage is TRBV5-1 and J usage is TRBJ2-1, with 10 bases matching TRBD2. In germline, CDR1 is SGHRS, CDR2 YFSETQ. The CDR3 runs 23 residues. V shed 0 bases and J 2 bases; nucleotides not matched to a gene: 23. CDR3 protein: CASSLVGLTSGALWGSAYNEQFF. In DNA, the CDR3 is TGCGCCAGCAGCTTGGTTGGCCTTACTAGCGGGGCGTTGTGGGGGAGTGCCTACAATGAGCAGTTCTTC.

The chain employs TRBV5-5 and TRBJ2-1; D not resolved. CDR1 is SGHKS and CDR2 is YYEKEE in the germline V gene (reference sequence). V dropped 3 bases and J dropped 5 bases, with 12 bases sitting between them. The CDR3 has 14 amino acids. For the CDR3, the DNA is TGTGCCAGCAGCTCCAAAGACCGGGACAATGAGCAGTTCTTC. It encodes CASSSKDRDNEQFF.

The gene calls are TRBV6-1 and TRBJ1-1; no clear D gene. V was shortened by 6 bases and J by 10 bases, with 15 bases between the two germline ends. There are 12 residues in the CDR3. Germline CDR1 and CDR2: MNHNS and SASEGT. The chain's CDR3 is CASRPGEAAAFF. The CDR3 DNA sequence: TGTGCCAGCAGGCCCGGGGAAGCTGCAGCTTTCTTT.

This clonotype was counted between two and nine times. This chain joins TRBV20-1 and TRBJ1-3; weak D call: TRBD1 (5 bases). CDR1 is DFQATT and CDR2 is SNEGSKA in the germline V gene (reference sequence). V dropped 5 bases and J dropped 1 base, with 12 bases sitting between them. There are 14 residues in the CDR3. Here the CDR3 DNA reads TGCAGTGCTTGGAGGGGCCAATCTGGAAACACCATATATTTT. It is translated as CSAWRGQSGNTIYF.

The chain combines TRBV4-2 with TRBJ1-2, with D possibly being TRBD1 (6 bases). This CDR3 comprises 15 residues. CDR1 and CDR2 from the germline V gene are LGHNA and YNFKEQ. Trimming shortened V by 5 bases and J by 4 bases, and 17 bases separated the two germline ends. CDR3 loop: CASSAQITGSYGYTF. For the CDR3, the DNA is TGTGCCAGCAGCGCCCAAATTACAGGGTCCTATGGCTACACCTTC.

This chain uses TRBV30 with TRBJ2-7; D call uncertain. V dropped 0 bases and J dropped 4 bases, with 7 bases sitting between them. CDR1 is GTSNPN and CDR2 is SVGIG in the germline V gene (reference sequence). The CDR3 is made up of 12 amino acids. DNA of the CDR3: TGTGCCTGGAGTGTACAACGATACGAGCAGTACTTC. It translates to CAWSVQRYEQYF.

In this sample, this clonotype turned up a few times. The genes are TRBV12-3 or TRBV12-4 and TRBJ1-3; D not certain. CDR3 length: 13 residues. The V and J ends lost 7 bases and 0 bases respectively, with 7 bases between them. CDR3 region: CASNPSSGNTIYF. The CDR3 DNA reads as TGTGCCAGCAACCCAAGCTCTGGAAACACCATATATTTT.

This sequence joins TRBV5-1 and TRBJ2-7; D remains ambiguous. Per germline, CDR1 SGHRS and CDR2 YFSETQ. Trimming took 2 bases from V and 6 from J, leaving 12 bases between them. This CDR3 is built from 13 residues. The DNA of the CDR3 is TGCGCCAGCAGCTTTATATCCCGTGGCGAGCAGTACTTC. Translation: CASSFISRGEQYF.

The chain combines TRBV4-1 with TRBJ1-4; unclear D gene. The V gene's germline CDR1 is MGHRA and CDR2 YSYEKL. Deletions cut 0 bases from V and 7 bases from J, with 12 bases between. This CDR3 contains 15 residues. The CDR3 spells CASSQDSGLVEKLFF. For the CDR3, the DNA is TGCGCCAGCAGCCAAGATAGCGGTCTGGTTGAAAAACTGTTTTTT.

The rearrangement uses TRBV10-3 and TRBJ2-1; TRBD2 agrees at 16 bases. The CDR3 totals 16 residues. V gave up 6 bases and J gave up 6 bases; unmatched junction bases: 5. Germline V gene data show CDR1 as ENHRY and CDR2 as SYGVKD. The CDR3 coding sequence is TGTGCCATCAGCCCCGGGACTAGCGGGGGGGCCAATGAGCAGTTCTTC. Encoded protein: CAISPGTSGGANEQFF.

The CDR3 nucleotides read TGTGCCACCAGCATTAGGACAGGCGGGCAGCCCCAGCATTTT. Translation gives CATSIRTGGQPQHF. The J gene is TRBJ1-5, the V gene TRBV15; 7 bases match TRBD1. V gave up 4 bases and J gave up 7 bases; unmatched junction bases: 7. CDR1 and CDR2 from the germline V gene are LNHNV and YYDKDF (reference sequence). The CDR3 is 14 residues long.

This clonotype has only a few counts. The CDR3 coding sequence is TGTGCCACCAGCAGAACCTCATATAGCGGGGCCAGCACAGATACGCAGTATTTT. Protein: CATSRTSYSGASTDTQYF. The chain carries TRBV15 and TRBJ2-3, with TRBD2 identical over 8 bases. The CDR3 covers 18 residues. Unmatched junction bases numbered 10, after V lost 2 bases and J lost 0 bases. Germline-derived CDR1 and CDR2 are LNHNV and YYDKDF (reference sequence).

The chain links TRBV20-1 to TRBJ1-6; unclear D gene. The V gene's germline CDR1 is DFQATT and CDR2 SNEGSKA (reference sequence). V was cut by 0 bases and J by 0 bases, with 12 bases left in between. The CDR3 is made up of 17 amino acids. CDR3 sequence reads: CSAREEAANSYNSPLHF. The CDR3 DNA reads TGCAGTGCTAGAGAGGAGGCAGCTAACTCCTATAATTCACCCCTCCACTTT.

This chain uses TRBV5-6 with TRBJ2-3; no clear D. CDR1 is SGHDT, CDR2 YYEEEE, per germline. CDR3 length: 14 amino acids. The ends were cut back, 4 bases at V and 2 bases at J, with 11 bases in the middle. CDR3 protein: CASSEWVPTDTQYF. The CDR3 nucleotides read TGTGCCAGCAGCGAGTGGGTTCCCACAGATACGCAGTATTTT.

The chain recombines TRBV2 with TRBJ1-5; the D gene is possibly TRBD1 (6 bases). Deletions cut 6 bases from V and 6 bases from J, with 9 bases between. This CDR3 is 12 amino acids long. CDR1 SNHLY and CDR2 FYNNEI come from the germline V gene. This chain's CDR3 is CASRAGAQPQHF. In DNA, the CDR3 is TGTGCCAGCAGGGCAGGGGCTCAGCCCCAGCATTTT. The full variable domain, completed using reference TRBV2 and TRBJ1-5, is EPEVTQTPSHQVTQMGQEVILRCVPISNHLYFYWYRQILGQKVEFLVSFYNNEISEKSEIFDDQFSVERPDGSNFTLKIRSTKLEDSAMYFCASRAGAQPQHFGDGTRLSIL.

This clonotype was observed a handful of times. The rearrangement uses TRBV24-1 and TRBJ2-5, with D possibly being TRBD1 (6 bases). The CDR3 is made up of 15 amino acids. Germline V lookup: CDR1 KGHDR, CDR2 SFDVKD. V was pared by 6 bases and J by 5 bases, with 18 bases between. The CDR3 loop is CATSLGQKVGETQYF. The DNA for the CDR3 is TGTGCCACCAGTCTCGGACAGAAGGTTGGCGAGACCCAGTACTTC.

This clonotype appeared a few times. This sequence joins TRBV5-6 and TRBJ1-2, with 9 nucleotides matching TRBD1. V trimming: 1 base; J trimming: 6 bases; junction bases outside the gene matches: 10. Germline lookup yields CDR1 SGHDT and CDR2 YYEEEE. There are 16 residues in the CDR3. CDR3: CASSLFDQDRGHGYTF. CDR3 DNA: TGTGCCAGCAGCTTGTTCGATCAGGACAGGGGCCATGGCTACACCTTC. Combining the CDR3 with reference TRBV5-6 and TRBJ1-2 gives the whole variable domain DAGVTQSPTHLIKTRGQQVTLRCSPKSGHDTVSWYQQALGQGPQFIFQYYEEEERQRGNFPDRFSGHQFPNYSSELNVNALLLGDSALYLCASSLFDQDRGHGYTFGSGTRLTVV.

There are a few counts of this clonotype. CDR3 amino acids: CASSPGTSGGNTDTQYF. The CDR3 coding sequence is TGTGCCAGCAGCCCCGGGACTAGCGGGGGGAACACAGATACGCAGTATTTT. This chain connects TRBV6-2 or TRBV6-3 to TRBJ2-3; 15 bases fit TRBD2. Germline-derived CDR1 and CDR2 are MNHEY and SVGEGT. The V and J ends lost 6 bases and 2 bases, in that order; junction bases with no gene match: 6. The CDR3 is made up of 17 amino acids.

This chain connects TRBV5-1 to TRBJ1-1; TRBD1 matches at 9 bases. The germline gives CDR1 SGHRS, CDR2 YFSETQ. V was clipped by 4 bases and J by 6 bases; unmatched bases: 10. CDR3 size: 15 residues. In DNA form, the CDR3 reads TGCGCCAGCAGCGAAATCGGGACAGGGTATCCTGAAGCTTTCTTT. It yields the protein CASSEIGTGYPEAFF.

There are many counts of this clonotype. The gene calls are TRBV12-3 or TRBV12-4 and TRBJ2-3, with no clear D. Trimming removed 4 bases from V and 3 bases from J, with 23 bases in between. CDR3 length: 18 amino acids. CDR3 coding DNA: TGTGCCAGCAGTTCTCGATTTTCCCCGGAAGGTCGTACAGATACGCAGTATTTT. Its translation: CASSSRFSPEGRTDTQYF.

J is TRBJ1-1 and V is TRBV13, with TRBD1 identical over 10 bases. The germline V gene encodes CDR1 PRHDT and CDR2 FYEKMQ (reference sequence). CDR3 size: 15 residues. V shed 5 bases and J 4 bases; nucleotides not matched to a gene: 7. In DNA form, the CDR3 reads TGTGCCAGCAGCGGAGACAGGGGGCAACGCACTGAAGCTTTCTTT. As protein: CASSGDRGQRTEAFF.